What follows describes a single TCR beta chain. The CDR3 covers 13 residues. Germline V gene sequence: CDR1 LGHDT, CDR2 YNNKEL (reference sequence). With 6 bases removed from V and 3 bases from J, the gap between germline ends came to 12 bases. Treatment described: about 20 received Ad26.COV2.S at low or high dose, single or two shots; about 5 received placebo; per-sample allocation not given. Samples came from day 63 after the first vaccine or placebo injection. These data belong to a study of Ad26.COV2.S vaccination and SARS-CoV-2 variants. Study information: Doses of Ad26.COV2.S were injected into muscle once or twice, 56 days apart.

Sequencing was performed with immunoSEQ multiplex PCR; in TCRdb, only in-frame clones are kept and a portion is missing. The profile shows around 400,000 clones, 90% of them singletons. The V gene is TRBV3-1 (or the pseudogene TRBV3-2), the J gene TRBJ2-7, with D possibly TRBD1 on 6 matching bases. The receptor comes from a person between 18 and 65 years old who received the Ad26.COV2.S COVID-19 vaccine or a placebo. The specimen was peripheral blood, collected in a trial of Ad26.COV2.S vaccine versus placebo. CDR3 region: CASSPQTGYEQYF. In DNA form, the CDR3 reads TGTGCCAGCAGTCCGCAGACAGGCTACGAGCAGTACTTC.